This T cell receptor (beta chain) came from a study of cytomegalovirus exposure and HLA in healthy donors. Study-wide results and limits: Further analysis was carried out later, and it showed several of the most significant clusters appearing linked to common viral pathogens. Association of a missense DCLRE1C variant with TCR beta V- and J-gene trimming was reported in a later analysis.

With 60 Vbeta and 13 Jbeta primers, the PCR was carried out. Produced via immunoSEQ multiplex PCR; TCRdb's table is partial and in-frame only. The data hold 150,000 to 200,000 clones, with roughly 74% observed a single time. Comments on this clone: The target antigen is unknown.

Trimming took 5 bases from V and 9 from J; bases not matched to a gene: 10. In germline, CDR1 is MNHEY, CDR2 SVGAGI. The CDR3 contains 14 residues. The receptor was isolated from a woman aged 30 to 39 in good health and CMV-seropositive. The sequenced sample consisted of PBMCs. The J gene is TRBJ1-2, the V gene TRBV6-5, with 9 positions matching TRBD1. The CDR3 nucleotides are TGTGCCAGCAGTAACGGGGGACAGGGTGATAGCTACACCTTC. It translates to CASSNGGQGDSYTF.